The 17 T cell receptor beta chains listed next were all sequenced from one sample in a study of blood T cell repertoires in COVID-19. TCRdb keeps only in-frame clones here, not all; method: immunoSEQ multiplex PCR. The sample carries about 120,000 clones, around 84% recorded once. Sample: PBMCs or T cells enriched from blood (not recorded which). The receptor source for this set is a woman under 40 who had recovered from COVID-19.

The chain has TRBV29-1 and TRBJ1-1; TRBD1 aligns across 8 bases. The CDR3 is made up of 16 amino acids. CDR1 and CDR2 (germline): SQVTM, ANQGSEA. V shed 3 bases, J shed 5 bases, and the junction held 14 bases outside the gene matches. CDR3 bases: TGCAGCGTTGAGGGCGCAGGGGGCGCTTCGGGTACTGAAGCTTTCTTT. This sequence encodes CSVEGAGGASGTEAFF.

This clone was found once. The chain joins TRBV7-9 to TRBJ1-2; the D is unclear. Germline lookup yields CDR1 SEHNR and CDR2 FQNEAQ (reference sequence). Trimming stripped 4 bases from V and 0 bases from J, with 12 bases between. The CDR3 runs to 15 residues. The CDR3 DNA reads TGTGCCAGCAGCTCGCTCCAGCAGGCTAACTATGGCTACACCTTC. As protein: CASSSLQQANYGYTF.

The V gene is TRBV19, the J gene TRBJ2-1; 12 bases are a match to TRBD2. This CDR3 region has 15 residues. Germline V gene data show CDR1 as LNHDA and CDR2 as SQIVND (reference sequence). V was pared by 3 bases and J by 8 bases, with 5 bases of the junction left unmatched. CDR3 protein: CASSILAGGLDEQFF. The CDR3 coding sequence is TGTGCCAGTAGTATCCTAGCGGGAGGGTTAGATGAGCAGTTCTTC.

The chain recombines TRBV19 with TRBJ1-5; maybe TRBD1 (6 bases). This CDR3 has 13 amino acids. V lost 5 bases to trimming and J lost 3 bases, with 8 bases between them. Looked up from germline, CDR1 is LNHDA and CDR2 is SQIVND (reference sequence). The CDR3 nucleotides read TGTGCCAGTAGTCGACAGGTCAATCAGCCCCAGCATTTT. It encodes CASSRQVNQPQHF.

For the CDR3, the DNA is TGTGCCAGCAGCCGCCTAGCGGGCTACGAGCAGTACTTC. Residues: CASSRLAGYEQYF. The chain is built from TRBV14 and TRBJ2-7; TRBD2 aligns across 8 bases. CDR1 and CDR2 (germline): SGHDN, FVKESK. J gave up 3 bases and V 4 bases, and 2 bases lay outside the gene matches. The CDR3 is 13 amino acids.

The chain is built from TRBV12-3 or TRBV12-4 and TRBJ1-1; D gene ambiguous. V gave up 7 bases and J gave up 7 bases, with 16 bases separating them. The CDR3 has 13 residues. The CDR3 protein is CASTQIEVFEAFF. In nucleotides, the CDR3 is TGTGCCAGCACCCAAATTGAGGTTTTTGAAGCTTTCTTT.

V and J are TRBV28 and TRBJ1-2, with D unresolved. The CDR3 runs to 13 residues. Looked up from germline, CDR1 is MDHEN and CDR2 is SYDVKM. With 3 bases removed from V and 7 bases from J, the gap between germline ends came to 12 bases. The CDR3 coding sequence is TGTGCCAGCAGTTTGAATGGCAGGCGTGGCTACACCTTC. Translated: CASSLNGRRGYTF.

The genes are TRBV7-9 and TRBJ2-3, with D perhaps TRBD1 (5 bases). The germline V gene has CDR1 SEHNR and CDR2 FQNEAQ (reference sequence). V lost 1 base, J lost 0 bases, and 11 bases lay in between. The CDR3 sequence is 16 residues long. CDR3 protein: CASSLVVGPSTDTQYF. The CDR3 DNA is TGTGCCAGCAGCTTAGTTGTGGGGCCTAGCACAGATACGCAGTATTTT.

The chain carries TRBV5-6 and TRBJ1-1; D is undetermined. CDR3 length: 13 residues. The germline CDR1 and CDR2 sequences are SGHDT and YYEEEE. The V end was cut by 0 bases, the J end by 7 bases, with 10 bases between. The CDR3 DNA reads TGTGCCAGCAGCTTGGCCGAGGGCATTGAAGCTTTCTTT. Translated, it gives CASSLAEGIEAFF. Based on the CDR3 plus reference TRBV5-6 and TRBJ1-1, the full variable domain is DAGVTQSPTHLIKTRGQQVTLRCSPKSGHDTVSWYQQALGQGPQFIFQYYEEEERQRGNFPDRFSGHQFPNYSSELNVNALLLGDSALYLCASSLAEGIEAFFGQGTRLTVV.

The V call is TRBV6-5, the J call TRBJ1-5; tentative D call: TRBD1 (6 bases). Between the trimmed V and J ends, which lost 2 bases and 2 bases, there was a span of 13 bases. CDR1 is MNHEY, CDR2 SVGAGI, per germline. This CDR3 contains 16 residues. In DNA form, the CDR3 reads TGTGCCAGCAGTTACGGAACAGGGCGAGGCAATCAGCCCCAGCATTTT. Translated: CASSYGTGRGNQPQHF.

This clone is a singleton in its sample. The chain couples TRBV5-4 to TRBJ2-7; D may be TRBD2 (6 bases). This CDR3 is 16 amino acids long. Trimming pared 4 bases from V and 5 bases from J, leaving 22 bases between. Germline lookup yields CDR1 SGHNT and CDR2 YYREEE (reference sequence). CDR3 bases: TGTGCCAGCAGCCCTGCCGGGACCCTAGCGATCCACGAGCAGTACTTC. Amino acids: CASSPAGTLAIHEQYF. Full variable domain (remainder filled in from reference TRBV5-4 and TRBJ2-7): ETGVTQSPTHLIKTRGQQVTLRCSSQSGHNTVSWYQQALGQGPQFIFQYYREEENGRGNFPPRFSGLQFPNYSSELNVNALELDDSALYLCASSPAGTLAIHEQYFGPGTRLTVT.

The gene calls are TRBV10-3 and TRBJ2-1; D call uncertain. V was trimmed by 3 bases and J by 0 bases, leaving 12 bases between them. CDR3 size: 16 residues. CDR1 is ENHRY and CDR2 is SYGVKD in the germline V gene. The CDR3 DNA reads as TGTGCCATCAGTGAATCCAGCGCGCTCTCCTACAATGAGCAGTTCTTC. Residues: CAISESSALSYNEQFF.

The chain combines TRBV28 with TRBJ2-7; TRBD2 agrees at 10 bases. Trimming took 6 bases from V and 2 from J; bases not matched to a gene: 4. CDR3 length equals 14 residues. CDR1 is MDHEN, CDR2 SYDVKM, per germline. The CDR3 protein is CASRSGRAPYEQYF. The CDR3 DNA reads TGTGCCAGCAGAAGCGGGAGGGCCCCCTACGAGCAGTACTTC.

The chain joins TRBV7-9 to TRBJ1-4, with TRBD1 identical over 10 bases. V lost 8 bases to trimming and J lost 8 bases; unmatched junction nucleotides: 14. Germline-derived CDR1 and CDR2 are SEHNR and FQNEAQ (reference sequence). CDR3 length: 16 residues. The CDR3 is CASGPGQGLKPEKLFF. As DNA, the CDR3 is TGTGCCAGCGGTCCGGGACAGGGGTTAAAACCGGAAAAACTGTTTTTT.

The rearrangement uses TRBV7-9 and TRBJ2-5; 7 bases match TRBD2. Germline V gene data show CDR1 as SEHNR and CDR2 as FQNEAQ (reference sequence). The CDR3 contains 19 residues. Unmatched junction bases numbered 23, after V lost 5 bases and J lost 5 bases. The CDR3 protein is CASSPVVGGPIRGSETQYF. CDR3 DNA sequence: TGTGCCAGCAGCCCCGTCGTGGGAGGGCCGATAAGGGGAAGTGAGACCCAGTACTTC.

This chain links TRBV30 with TRBJ1-5; TRBD1 matches 7 bases. This CDR3 has 15 residues. Germline CDR1 is GTSNPN and CDR2 is SVGIG (reference sequence). V was clipped by 1 base and J by 1 base; unmatched bases: 4. In nucleotides, the CDR3 is TGTGCCTGGAGTGCTCCGACAGGGAGCAATCAGCCCCAGCATTTT. Protein: CAWSAPTGSNQPQHF.

The chain employs TRBV18 and TRBJ1-4; 7 nucleotides match TRBD1. The trim removed 4 bases at V and 7 bases at J, leaving 9 bases unmatched. The CDR3 loop spans 15 amino acids. CDR1 and CDR2 (germline): KGHSH, LQKENI. CDR3 sequence: CASSLTTGSLEKLFF. The CDR3 coding sequence is TGTGCCAGCTCACTAACGACAGGGTCGCTTGAAAAACTGTTTTTT.